The present TCR beta chain was sequenced within a study of CD8 T cells in ankylosing spondylitis. This clonotype was seen a few times. Its antigen is as yet unknown. The CDR3 has 15 amino acids. The ends were cut back, 3 bases at V and 3 bases at J, with 14 bases in the middle. Germline loops: CDR1 LGHDT, CDR2 YNNKEL (reference sequence). It was by quantitative 5'-RACE with molecular barcodes that TCR beta libraries were made. TCRdb re-called the 5' RACE reads with MiXCR, one entry per CDR3 protein. In the table there are about 210,000 distinct CDR3 sequences, about 6.7% of which are singletons. Study outcomes and limitations: It was reported that disease-linked clones were significantly enriched in matched ankylosing spondylitis synovial fluid. It appeared that ankylosing spondylitis blood was characterized by a TCR beta motif of several highly homologous variants. Disease-linked clones displayed a CD8+ phenotype and appeared relatively rarely in peripheral blood. Past research had described some motif variants in reactive arthritis synovial fluid and blood.

Specimen: blood, either unsorted or a sorted T cell fraction (not recorded which). The rearrangement joins TRBV3-1 to TRBJ2-5; D is ambiguous. The receptor was derived from a male donor with ankylosing spondylitis. CDR3 amino acids: CASSHMGDREETQYF. For the CDR3, the DNA is TGTGCCAGCAGCCATATGGGTGATCGTGAAGAGACCCAGTACTTC.